The present entry profiles one T cell receptor beta chain with its context. This entry comes from a study of control samples from healthy donors and cancer patients. Profiled with immunoSEQ multiplex PCR; TCRdb holds only in-frame clones, not every one. The sample records 260,000 or so clones, about four fifths being singletons. The CDR3 length is 15 residues. Germline CDR1 is SGHAT and CDR2 is FQNNGV. The V gene lost 1 base and the J gene lost 0 bases, with 10 bases spanning the gap. The chain joins TRBV11-2 to TRBJ2-7; tentative D call: TRBD2 (5 bases). Sample: PBMCs. The source is an older woman with lung cancer. This CDR3 is CASSLGRTSSYEQYF. The CDR3 DNA is TGTGCCAGCAGCTTAGGACGAACTAGCTCCTACGAGCAGTACTTC. Complete variable domain (other parts from reference TRBV11-2 and TRBJ2-7): EAGVAQSPRYKIIEKRQSVAFWCNPISGHATLYWYQQILGQGPKLLIQFQNNGVVDDSQLPKDRFSAERLKGVDSTLKIQPAKLEDSAVYLCASSLGRTSSYEQYFGPGTRLTVT.